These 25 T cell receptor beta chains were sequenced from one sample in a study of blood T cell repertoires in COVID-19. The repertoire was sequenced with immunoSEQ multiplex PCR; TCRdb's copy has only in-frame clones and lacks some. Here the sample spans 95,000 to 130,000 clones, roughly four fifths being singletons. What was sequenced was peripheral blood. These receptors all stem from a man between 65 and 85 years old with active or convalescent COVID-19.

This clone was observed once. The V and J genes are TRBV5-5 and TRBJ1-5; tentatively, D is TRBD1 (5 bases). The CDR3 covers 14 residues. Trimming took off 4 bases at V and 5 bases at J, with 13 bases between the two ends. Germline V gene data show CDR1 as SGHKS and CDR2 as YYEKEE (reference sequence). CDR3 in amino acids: CASSESPRDQPQHF. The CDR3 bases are TGTGCCAGCAGCGAATCCCCCAGGGATCAGCCCCAGCATTTT.

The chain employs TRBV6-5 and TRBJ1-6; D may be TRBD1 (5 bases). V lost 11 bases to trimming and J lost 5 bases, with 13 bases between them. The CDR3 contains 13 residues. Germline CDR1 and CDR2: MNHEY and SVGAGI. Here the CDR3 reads CALEGTNNSPLHF. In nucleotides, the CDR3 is TGTGCCTTGGAGGGGACCAATAATTCACCCCTCCACTTT.

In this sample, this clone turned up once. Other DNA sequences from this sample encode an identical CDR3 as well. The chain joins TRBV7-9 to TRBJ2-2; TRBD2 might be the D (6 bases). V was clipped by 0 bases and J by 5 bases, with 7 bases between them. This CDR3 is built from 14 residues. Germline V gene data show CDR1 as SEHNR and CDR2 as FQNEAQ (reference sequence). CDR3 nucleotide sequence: TGTGCCAGCAGCTTAGCGGGAGGAACCGGGGAGCTGTTTTTT. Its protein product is CASSLAGGTGELFF. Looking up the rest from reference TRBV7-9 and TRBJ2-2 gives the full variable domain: DTGVSQNPRHKITKRGQNVTFRCDPISEHNRLYWYRQTLGQGPEFLTYFQNEAQLEKSRLLSDRFSAERPKGSFSTLEIQRTEQGDSAMYLCASSLAGGTGELFFGEGSRLTVL.

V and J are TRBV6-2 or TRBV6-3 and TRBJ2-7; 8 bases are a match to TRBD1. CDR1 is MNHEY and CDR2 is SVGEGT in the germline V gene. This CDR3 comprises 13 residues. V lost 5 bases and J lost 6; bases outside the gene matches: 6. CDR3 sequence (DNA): TGTGCCAGCAGTGAGGACAGGGTCCTCGAGCAGTACTTC. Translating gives CASSEDRVLEQYF.

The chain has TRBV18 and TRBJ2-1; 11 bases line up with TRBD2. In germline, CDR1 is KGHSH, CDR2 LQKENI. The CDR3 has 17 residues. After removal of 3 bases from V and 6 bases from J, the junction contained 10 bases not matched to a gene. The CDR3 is CASSPRPGLAESNEQFF. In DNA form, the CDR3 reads TGTGCCAGCTCACCCCGCCCGGGACTAGCGGAGAGCAATGAGCAGTTCTTC.

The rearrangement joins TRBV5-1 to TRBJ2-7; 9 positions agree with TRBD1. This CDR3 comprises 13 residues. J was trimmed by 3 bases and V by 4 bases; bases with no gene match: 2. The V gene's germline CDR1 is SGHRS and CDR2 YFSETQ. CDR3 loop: CASSRTGDYEQYF. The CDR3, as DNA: TGCGCCAGCAGCCGGACAGGGGACTACGAGCAGTACTTC.

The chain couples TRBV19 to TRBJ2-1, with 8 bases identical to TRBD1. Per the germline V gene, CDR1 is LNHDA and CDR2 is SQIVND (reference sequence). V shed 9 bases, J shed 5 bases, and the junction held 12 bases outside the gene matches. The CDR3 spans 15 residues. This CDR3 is CASNRGDVQNNEQFF. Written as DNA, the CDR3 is TGTGCCAGCAACAGGGGGGACGTCCAAAACAATGAGCAGTTCTTC.

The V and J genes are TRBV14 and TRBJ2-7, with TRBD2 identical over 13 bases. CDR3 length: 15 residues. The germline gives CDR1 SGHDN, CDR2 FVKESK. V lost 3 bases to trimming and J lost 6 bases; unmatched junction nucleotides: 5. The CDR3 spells CASSQRTSGSSEQYF. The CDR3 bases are TGTGCCAGCAGCCAGCGGACTAGCGGGAGTTCCGAGCAGTACTTC.

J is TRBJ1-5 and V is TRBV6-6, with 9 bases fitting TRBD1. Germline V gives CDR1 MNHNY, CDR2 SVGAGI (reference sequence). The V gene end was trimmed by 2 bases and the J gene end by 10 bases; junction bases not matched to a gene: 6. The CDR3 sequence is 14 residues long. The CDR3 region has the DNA TGTGCCAGCAGTTACGGGGACAGGGAGAGTCCCCAGCATTTT. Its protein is CASSYGDRESPQHF.

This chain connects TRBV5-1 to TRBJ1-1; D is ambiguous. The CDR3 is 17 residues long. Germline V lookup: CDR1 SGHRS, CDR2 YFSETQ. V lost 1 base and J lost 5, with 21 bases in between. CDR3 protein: CASSLMGRSSIGTEAFF. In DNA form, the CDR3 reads TGCGCCAGCAGCTTGATGGGGAGGTCTTCAATTGGGACTGAAGCTTTCTTT.

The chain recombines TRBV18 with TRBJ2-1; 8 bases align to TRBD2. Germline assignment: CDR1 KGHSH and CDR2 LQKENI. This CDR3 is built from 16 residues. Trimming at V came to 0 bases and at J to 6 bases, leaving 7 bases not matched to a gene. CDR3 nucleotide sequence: TGTGCCAGCTCACCACCGGGAGCGGGGGATTTCAATGAGCAGTTCTTC. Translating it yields CASSPPGAGDFNEQFF.

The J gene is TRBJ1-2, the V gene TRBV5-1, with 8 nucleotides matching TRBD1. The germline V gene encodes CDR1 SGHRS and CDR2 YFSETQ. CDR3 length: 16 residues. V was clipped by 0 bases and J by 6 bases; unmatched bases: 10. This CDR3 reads CASSLGSGQDPDGYTF. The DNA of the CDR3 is TGCGCCAGCAGCTTGGGCTCGGGACAGGACCCTGATGGCTACACCTTC.

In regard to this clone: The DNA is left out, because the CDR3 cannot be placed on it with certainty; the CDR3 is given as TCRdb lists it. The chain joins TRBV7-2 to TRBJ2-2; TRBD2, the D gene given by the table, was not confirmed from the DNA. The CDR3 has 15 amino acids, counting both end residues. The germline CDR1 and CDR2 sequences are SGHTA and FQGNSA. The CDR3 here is CASSLGRFGAGELFF.

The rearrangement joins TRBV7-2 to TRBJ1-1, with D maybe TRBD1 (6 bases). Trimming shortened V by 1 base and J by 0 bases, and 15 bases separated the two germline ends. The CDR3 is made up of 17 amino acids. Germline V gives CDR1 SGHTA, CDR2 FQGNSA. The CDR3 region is CASSLVQGTYMNTEAFF. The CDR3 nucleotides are TGTGCCAGCAGCTTAGTTCAGGGGACATACATGAACACTGAAGCTTTCTTT.

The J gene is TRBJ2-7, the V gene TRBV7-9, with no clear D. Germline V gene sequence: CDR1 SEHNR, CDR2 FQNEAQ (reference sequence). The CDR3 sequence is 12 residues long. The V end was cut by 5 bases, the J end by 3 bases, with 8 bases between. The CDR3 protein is CASSLQSYEQYF. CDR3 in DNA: TGTGCCAGCAGCCTACAGAGCTACGAGCAGTACTTC.

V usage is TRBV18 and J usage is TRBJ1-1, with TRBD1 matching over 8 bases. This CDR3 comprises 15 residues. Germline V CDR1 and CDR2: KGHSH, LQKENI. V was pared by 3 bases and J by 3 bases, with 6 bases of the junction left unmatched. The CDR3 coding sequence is TGTGCCAGCTCACCTGGGACAGGCGGGGACACTGAAGCTTTCTTT. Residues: CASSPGTGGDTEAFF.

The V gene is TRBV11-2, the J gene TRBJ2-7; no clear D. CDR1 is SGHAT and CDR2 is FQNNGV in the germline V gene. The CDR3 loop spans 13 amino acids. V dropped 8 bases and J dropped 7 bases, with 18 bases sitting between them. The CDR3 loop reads CASGLTGRREQYF. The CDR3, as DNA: TGTGCCAGCGGGCTTACTGGTCGTCGGGAGCAGTACTTC.

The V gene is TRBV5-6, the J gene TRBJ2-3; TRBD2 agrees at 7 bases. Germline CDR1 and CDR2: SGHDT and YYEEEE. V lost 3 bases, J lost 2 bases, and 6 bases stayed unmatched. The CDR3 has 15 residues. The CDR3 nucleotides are TGTGCCAGCAGCTCCTCGGGACTATCCACAGATACGCAGTATTTT. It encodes CASSSSGLSTDTQYF. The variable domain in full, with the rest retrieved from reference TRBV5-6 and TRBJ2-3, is DAGVTQSPTHLIKTRGQQVTLRCSPKSGHDTVSWYQQALGQGPQFIFQYYEEEERQRGNFPDRFSGHQFPNYSSELNVNALLLGDSALYLCASSSSGLSTDTQYFGPGTRLTVL.

In DNA form, the CDR3 reads TGTGCCACCAGTTCAGGGGGCCGTGGCTACACCTTC. Translation gives CATSSGGRGYTF. This chain connects TRBV24-1 to TRBJ1-2; TRBD1 agrees at 8 bases. The CDR3 contains 12 residues. Unmatched junction bases numbered 3, after V lost 6 bases and J lost 7 bases. The germline V gene has CDR1 KGHDR and CDR2 SFDVKD.

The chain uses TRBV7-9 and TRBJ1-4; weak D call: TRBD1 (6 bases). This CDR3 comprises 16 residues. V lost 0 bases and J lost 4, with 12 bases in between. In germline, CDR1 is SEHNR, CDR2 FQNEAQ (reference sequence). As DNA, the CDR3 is TGTGCCAGCAGCTTAGCTTGGGGGCAGAGTAATGAAAAACTGTTTTTT. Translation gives CASSLAWGQSNEKLFF.

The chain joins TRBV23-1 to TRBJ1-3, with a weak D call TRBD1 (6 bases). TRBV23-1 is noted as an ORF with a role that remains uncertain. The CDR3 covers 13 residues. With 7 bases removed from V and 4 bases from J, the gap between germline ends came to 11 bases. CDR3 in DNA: TGCGCCAGCACCAGGGGTTACGGAAACACCATATATTTT. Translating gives CASTRGYGNTIYF.

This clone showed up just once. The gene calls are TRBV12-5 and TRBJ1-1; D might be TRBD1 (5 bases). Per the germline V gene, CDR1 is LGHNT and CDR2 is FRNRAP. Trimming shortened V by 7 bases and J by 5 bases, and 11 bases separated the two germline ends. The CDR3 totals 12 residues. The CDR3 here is CASAWGETEAFF. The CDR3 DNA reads TGTGCTAGTGCCTGGGGGGAAACTGAAGCTTTCTTT.

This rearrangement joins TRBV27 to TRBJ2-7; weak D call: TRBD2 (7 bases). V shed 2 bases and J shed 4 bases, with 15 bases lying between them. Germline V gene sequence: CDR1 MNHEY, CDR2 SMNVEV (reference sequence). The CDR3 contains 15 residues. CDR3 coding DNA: TGTGCCAGCAGTTTAGAGGGGACTACAGGGTACGAGCAGTACTTC. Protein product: CASSLEGTTGYEQYF.

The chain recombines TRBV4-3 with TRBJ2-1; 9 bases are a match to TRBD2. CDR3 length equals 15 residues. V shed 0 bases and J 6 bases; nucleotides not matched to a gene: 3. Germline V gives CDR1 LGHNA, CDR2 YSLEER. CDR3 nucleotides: TGCGCCAGCAGCCAAGATGGGACTAGCTTCAATGAGCAGTTCTTC. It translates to CASSQDGTSFNEQFF.

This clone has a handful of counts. CDR3 bases: TGCGCCAGCAGTCGACAGCCCTCCTATAATTCACCCCTCCACTTT. This translates into CASSRQPSYNSPLHF. V gene TRBV5-1 combines with J gene TRBJ1-6; weak D call: TRBD1 (5 bases). Looked up from germline, CDR1 is SGHRS and CDR2 is YFSETQ. The CDR3 is 15 residues long. Between the trimmed V and J ends, which lost 5 bases and 0 bases, there was a span of 9 bases.